Listed here are 9 T cell receptor beta chains from one sample, sequenced in a study of T cells after yellow fever vaccination. TCRdb redid the calling of the 5' RACE reads with MiXCR, one entry per CDR3 protein. The sample has 100,000 to 150,000 distinct CDR3 sequences, 5.5% to 8% seen once. The source material was CD4+ T cells sorted from PBMCs, sampled more than 40 days after the first yellow fever vaccination. All receptors come from a man younger than 30 who received the YFV17D yellow fever vaccine.

There are many counts of this clonotype. The chain has TRBV20-1 and TRBJ2-3; D not resolved. The CDR3 loop spans 13 amino acids. Germline V lookup: CDR1 DFQATT, CDR2 SNEGSKA (reference sequence). Trimming stripped 5 bases from V and 5 bases from J, with 14 bases between. CDR3 nucleotide sequence: TGCAGTGCTCCGCTCCCGAACGGAGATACGCAGTATTTT. It is translated as CSAPLPNGDTQYF.

The chain uses TRBV29-1 and TRBJ2-3; 8 bases agree with TRBD1. V was pared by 4 bases and J by 2 bases, with 8 bases of the junction left unmatched. This CDR3 is built from 15 residues. Germline V gives CDR1 SQVTM, CDR2 ANQGSEA. For the CDR3, the DNA is TGCAGCGTTGGGGTAAACAGGGGGATCACAGATACGCAGTATTTT. Its protein product is CSVGVNRGITDTQYF.

This clonotype was seen repeatedly, ten times or more. CDR3 in amino acids: CASSTDRGGEQFF. The CDR3 nucleotides read TGTGCCAGCTCGACGGACAGGGGTGGTGAGCAGTTCTTC. This rearrangement joins TRBV7-2 to TRBJ2-1, with 9 positions matching TRBD1. The CDR3 runs to 13 residues. The germline V gene encodes CDR1 SGHTA and CDR2 FQGNSA. V shed 8 bases and J 9 bases; nucleotides not matched to a gene: 8.

This clonotype appeared many times. V gene TRBV20-1 combines with J gene TRBJ2-4; 8 bases align to TRBD2. V shed 5 bases and J 3 bases; nucleotides not matched to a gene: 3. CDR3 length: 13 amino acids. CDR1 and CDR2 from the germline V gene are DFQATT and SNEGSKA (reference sequence). Here the CDR3 reads CSAPGTSKNIQYF. CDR3 bases: TGCAGTGCTCCCGGGACTAGCAAAAACATTCAGTACTTC.

Ten or more counts support this clonotype. CDR3 nucleotides: TGTGCCAGCAGTAGGAATGAGCAGTTCTTC. It yields the protein CASSRNEQFF. The chain combines TRBV25-1 with TRBJ2-1; D unclear. Germline CDR1 is MGHDK and CDR2 is SYGVNS. The V gene lost 5 bases and the J gene lost 7 bases, with 3 bases spanning the gap. The CDR3 extends over 10 amino acids.

This clonotype was recorded at least ten times. V usage is TRBV12-3 or TRBV12-4 and J usage is TRBJ2-5; D gene uncertain. V lost 2 bases and J lost 5, with 9 bases in between. The CDR3 contains 13 residues. CDR3 loop: CASSLMGSETQYF. CDR3 bases: TGTGCCAGCAGTTTAATGGGTAGTGAGACCCAGTACTTC.

This clonotype came up many times. The V call is TRBV11-2, the J call TRBJ1-6; D possibly corresponds to TRBD1 (6 bases). CDR1 is SGHAT and CDR2 is FQNNGV in the germline V gene. This CDR3 is built from 16 residues. Trimming removed 2 bases at V and 4 bases at J, with 12 bases between. The CDR3 is CASSLNPGEYNSPLHF. The CDR3 nucleotides read TGTGCCAGCAGCTTAAATCCAGGGGAGTATAATTCACCCCTCCACTTT.

This clonotype appeared many times. This chain connects TRBV24-1 to TRBJ1-2; the D gene is possibly TRBD1 (5 bases). V lost 4 bases and J lost 2, with 13 bases in between. The CDR3 contains 15 residues. The V gene's germline CDR1 is KGHDR and CDR2 SFDVKD. DNA for the CDR3: TGTGCCACCAGTGACCCCGGGACGGCAAACTATGGCTACACCTTC. It yields the protein CATSDPGTANYGYTF.

J is TRBJ1-3 and V is TRBV6-1; possibly TRBD1 for D (6 bases). Germline V CDR1 and CDR2: MNHNS, SASEGT. V was pared by 8 bases and J by 4 bases, with 21 bases between. The CDR3 is 16 amino acids. CDR3 residues: CASSTTIDRTGNTIYF. In nucleotides, the CDR3 is TGTGCCAGCTCTACCACGATTGACAGGACGGGAAACACCATATATTTT.